This TCR beta chain appears in the sequencing data of a study of cytomegalovirus exposure and HLA in healthy donors (dated by TCRdb to the late 2010s). For the wider study: An earlier analysis of about 530 of the donors reported 250 to 350 Gb of sequence data and around 100 million unique TCR beta sequences obtained from around 190 million T cells. An early release that covered some 630 HLA-typed donors contained approximately 300 gigabases of sequencing data and some 87 million unique TCR sequences. Of the 300 to 400 genotyped donors, roughly 80% fell in the genetic ancestry cluster associated with self-reported Caucasian donors. The study was designed to test whether signatures of past pathogen exposure could be identified by cataloging public T cell receptors. Using immunosequencing, the study profiled T cell repertoires from about 620 subjects and related those repertoires to cytomegalovirus serostatus. Along with the roughly 710-subject first cohort, a separate validation cohort of around 110 different subjects was used. High-throughput TCR immunosequencing, statistical association of individual TCRs with disease status, and machine learning were combined to predict cytomegalovirus infection status. In a later analysis, previously published TCR beta repertoires from some 640 donors were re-analyzed and high-resolution HLA genotyping was added so that TCR occurrence patterns could be studied. The later analysis used no new phenotypic data to find candidate immune exposures, relying instead on TCR beta sequences and their occurrence across donors. To decide whether each TCR beta V gene segment behaved as functional or pseudogenic, an earlier analysis of some 570 of the donors relied on high-throughput TCR beta sequencing. Donor age, sex, ethnicity and CMV serostatus were collected together with the repertoire data. A later genetic analysis used genome-wide SNP genotypes for about 60% of the roughly 700 donors, treating that subset as a discovery cohort. All discovery cohort repertoires had been generated on a single sequencing platform. HLA typing covered class I and class II loci at four-digit resolution. The number of donors typed differed by locus, with about 629-630 for A, B, C, DRB1 and DQB1, 522 for DQA1, over 600 for DPA1, and 400 to 490 for DPB1. Several DR-DQ haplotypes were treated as single units for association and clustering because of strong linkage in the cohort. Across under 500 genotyped donors of the cohort, an average of roughly 200,000 unique TCR beta nucleotide sequences per donor were sequenced, and 15% to 20% of those sequences were non-productive. Results and caveats for the whole study, not just this receptor: This cohort had only TCR beta chains sequenced, and the lack of alpha or paired-chain data limited which features could be detected. Several of the top co-occurrence clusters appeared to be linked to parvovirus B19, influenza, CMV and Epstein-Barr virus, according to a later analysis. The study gave a list of roughly 150 TCR beta chains associated with cytomegalovirus. An earlier analysis of approximately 570 of the donors showed that most TCR beta V segments appeared in productive rearrangements either about 90% or about 30% of the time, which broadly matched IMGT annotations. A further reported finding was that TCR beta sequences accurately predicted the HLA-A and HLA-B alleles for most subjects in the first cohort. The earlier analysis of approximately 590 of the donors excluded 15 to 20 rarely observed V segments, including chromosome 9 orphons, because counts were too low. According to the authors, the approach could potentially be generalized to other disease states and immunological phenotypes. Strong co-occurrence of HLA alleles, especially DR and DQ, made assigning TCR associations to individual alleles difficult. A later analysis found that most CMV-associated TCR beta chains appeared HLA-restricted, with HLA associations seemingly driven largely by CMV exposure. Sequencing depth was assumed to be roughly uniform across donors in the presence/absence analyses, though that assumption may not hold. In a later genetic analysis, a missense DCLRE1C variant was associated with V-gene and J-gene trimming of TCR beta chains, and the association was replicated in an independent cohort. HLA typing was unavailable for some donors at each locus, so association tests used only the typed subset. The classifier was reported to diagnose cytomegalovirus status with high specificity and sensitivity in both the original cohort and the validation cohort. Linkage disequilibrium might explain the correlated functional status among segregating V segments, but an unknown experimental factor could not be ruled out. Some IMGT-functional V segments, including TRBV6-2 and TRBV6-3, could not be distinguished by the 87-base-pair reads and were therefore excluded. At a false discovery rate of 0.05, a later analysis linked about 17,000 TCR beta sequences to specific HLA alleles. A later genetic analysis reported fewer N-insertions in productive TCRs among donors in an Asian-associated ancestry cluster than the roughly 700-donor mean. A later analysis found that TCR association rates varied across HLA loci, with DRB1 alleles showing the most associated TCRs and HLA-C alleles the fewest. Compared with equally common non-associated chains, HLA-associated TCR beta chains in a later analysis were more clonally expanded and had lower generation probabilities. For the cohort, immune exposure information was limited to CMV serostatus. A cluster of highly shared sequence variants was judged likely to represent a technical artifact of the sequencing pipeline. Most TCR sequences were observed very rarely across donors, whereas some public TCRs were present in many individuals. In vitro tests confirmed that three of the cytomegalovirus-associated TCR beta chains recognize cytomegalovirus antigens.

Libraries were constructed by the immunoSEQ multiplex PCR assay. The multiplex PCR relied on a mix of 60 forward primers for TCR Vbeta segments and 13 reverse primers for TCR Jbeta segments. A multiplex PCR assay on genomic DNA amplified the CDR3 region of rearranged TCR beta genes. Amplified TCR beta libraries were sequenced as 87-base-pair reads on the Illumina HiSeq System. As for the original processing: In a later analysis, around 80 million unique TCR beta chains were counted across the roughly 610 repertoires, and roughly 10 million of these chains were shared by at least two donors. A nearest-neighbor algorithm error-corrected the raw reads and collapsed the reads into unique sequences, merging closely related sequences to remove PCR and sequencing errors. CDR3 sequences were aligned to IMGT reference sequences to assign V, D and J gene segments. For a sequence to be retained, at least a six-nucleotide match to both a V gene segment and a J gene segment was required. Rearrangements were called productive when the CDR3 lacked stop codons and stayed in frame with V and J; all others were non-productive. Following IMGT convention, CDR3 was defined as the stretch from the second conserved V-encoded cysteine to the conserved J-encoded phenylalanine. In an earlier analysis of around 540 of the donors, sequences lacking an unambiguous match to a single V gene segment were excluded. In an earlier analysis of a few hundred of the donors, V segments were called functional above 56.7% productive rearrangements and were called segregating when the between-donor standard deviation exceeded 5%. A statistical classification framework was built for diagnosing cytomegalovirus status from the catalog of TCR beta chain sequences. In a later analysis, TCR nucleotide sequences were compared against IMGT/GENE-DB human TR gene sequences so that V and J genes could be assigned. The TCRdist pipeline was used in a later analysis to assign CDR3 sequences and most-parsimonious VDJ recombination scenarios. In a later analysis, each TCR beta chain was defined by its CDR3 amino acid sequence together with its V-gene family, and reads without a unique V-gene family were excluded. To address suspected cross-contamination and a sequencing artifact, a later analysis removed under 600 highly shared, low-generation-probability nucleotide sequences. A later analysis calculated a clonal expansion index for each public chain from normalized within-repertoire ranks of inferred template counts. Generation probabilities in a later analysis came from a VDJ recombination model fitted to out-of-frame rearrangements, and those results were checked against IGoR. In a later analysis, TCR-TCR, TCR-HLA and TCR-CMV co-occurrence was scored with hypergeometric tests, and a repertoire-size bias correction was applied to TCR pairs. To estimate false discovery rates, a later analysis permuted the HLA or CMV assignments 20 times. A later analysis grouped co-occurring TCRs with DBSCAN, adding TCRdist sequence similarity when clustering within HLA-allele-positive subsets. Co-occurrence clustering excluded repertoires with fewer than 30,000 or more than 120,000 public chains, plus five with anomalous nucleotide sharing. Here the immuneACCESS table is served through TCRdb, limited to in-frame sequences with V and J called. Missing clones are a known gap in these copies; in checked studies unresolved V genes cover under half, and the rest lacks a known reason. V, J and clone size were drawn from that table, and D and trimming were deduced from the DNA. The sample yields approximately 140,000 clones; 77% were counted once. Of the sample, under 2% falls within the top ten clones.

The cohort was made up of about 670 healthy bone marrow donors. At the time of sampling, all cohort members were nominally healthy, though unrecorded immune exposures were likely present. The donor tested CMV seronegative, placing the donor among the 350 to 400 seronegative members of the cohort. A peripheral blood sample was collected from each donor, and TCR beta sequencing was performed on peripheral blood mononuclear cells. Genomic DNA extraction from the blood cell samples was performed with the Qiagen DNeasy Blood Extraction Kit. About this clone: The clone's antigen remains unknown. Base-call qualities are not available, and no considerably larger clone is one nucleotide away.

For CDR1 and CDR2, the germline V gene (reference sequence) lists SEHNR and FQNEAQ. Cut back by 11 bases and 7 bases, the V and J ends lie 11 bases apart. CDR3 length: 11 amino acids, cysteine to phenylalanine. Only the CDR3 DNA stays, 33 bases, in frame from base 1. The TCR was taken from a female donor in good health and CMV-seronegative. Source material: PBMCs. Recombination connected TRBV7-9 to TRBJ2-2, with the D gene not confidently named. The CDR3 corresponds to CAPGLVGELFF. The sequence in DNA is TGTGCCCCCGGGTTAGTCGGGGAGCTGTTTTTT.